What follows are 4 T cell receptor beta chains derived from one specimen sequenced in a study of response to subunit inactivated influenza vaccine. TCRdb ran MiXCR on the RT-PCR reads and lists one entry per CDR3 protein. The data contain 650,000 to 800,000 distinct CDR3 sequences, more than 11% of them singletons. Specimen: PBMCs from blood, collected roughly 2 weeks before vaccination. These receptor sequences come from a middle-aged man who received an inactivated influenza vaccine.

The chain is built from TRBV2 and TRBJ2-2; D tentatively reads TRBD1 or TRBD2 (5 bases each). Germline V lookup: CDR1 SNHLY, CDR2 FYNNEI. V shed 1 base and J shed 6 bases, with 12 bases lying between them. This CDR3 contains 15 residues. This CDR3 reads CASSEVGQGAGELFF. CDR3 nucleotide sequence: TGTGCCAGCAGTGAAGTGGGTCAGGGAGCCGGGGAGCTGTTTTTT.

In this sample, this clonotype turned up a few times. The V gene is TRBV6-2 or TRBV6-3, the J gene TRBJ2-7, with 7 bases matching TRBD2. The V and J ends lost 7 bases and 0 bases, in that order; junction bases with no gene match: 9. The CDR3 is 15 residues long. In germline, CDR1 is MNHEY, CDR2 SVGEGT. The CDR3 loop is CASTLGAGISYEQYF. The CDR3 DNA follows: TGTGCCAGCACTTTAGGAGCGGGAATCTCCTACGAGCAGTACTTC.

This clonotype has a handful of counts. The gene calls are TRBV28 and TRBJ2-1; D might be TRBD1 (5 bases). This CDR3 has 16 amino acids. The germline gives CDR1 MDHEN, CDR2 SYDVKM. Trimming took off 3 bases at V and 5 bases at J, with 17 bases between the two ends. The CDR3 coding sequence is TGTGCCAGCAGTTTTAGTTGGGGCAGGCCCAACAATGAGCAGTTCTTC. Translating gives CASSFSWGRPNNEQFF.

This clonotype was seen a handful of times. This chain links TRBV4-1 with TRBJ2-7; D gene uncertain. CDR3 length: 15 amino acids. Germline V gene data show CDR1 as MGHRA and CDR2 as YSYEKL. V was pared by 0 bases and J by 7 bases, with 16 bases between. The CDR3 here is CASSQELLGRWEQYF. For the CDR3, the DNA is TGCGCCAGCAGCCAAGAATTATTAGGGCGGTGGGAGCAGTACTTC.